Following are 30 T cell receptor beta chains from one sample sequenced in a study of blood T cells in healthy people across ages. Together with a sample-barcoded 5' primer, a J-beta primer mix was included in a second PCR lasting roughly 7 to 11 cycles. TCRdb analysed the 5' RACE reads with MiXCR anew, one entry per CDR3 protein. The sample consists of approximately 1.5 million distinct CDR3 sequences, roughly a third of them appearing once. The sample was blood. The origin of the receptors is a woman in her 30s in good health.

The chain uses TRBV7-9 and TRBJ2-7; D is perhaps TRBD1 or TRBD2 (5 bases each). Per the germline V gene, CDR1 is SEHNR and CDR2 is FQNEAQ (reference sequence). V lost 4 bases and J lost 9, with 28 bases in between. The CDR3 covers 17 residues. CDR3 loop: CASSSFGMGVGTSGQYF. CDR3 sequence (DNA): TGTGCCAGCAGCTCGTTTGGGATGGGGGTTGGTACTTCGGGGCAGTACTTC.

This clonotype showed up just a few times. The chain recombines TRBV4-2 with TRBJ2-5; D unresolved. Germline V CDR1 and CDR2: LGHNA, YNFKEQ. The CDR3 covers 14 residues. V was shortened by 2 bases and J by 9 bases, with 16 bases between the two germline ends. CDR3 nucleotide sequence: TGTGCCAGCAGCCAATCAACTGTCGGTATGGCCCAGTACTTC. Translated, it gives CASSQSTVGMAQYF.

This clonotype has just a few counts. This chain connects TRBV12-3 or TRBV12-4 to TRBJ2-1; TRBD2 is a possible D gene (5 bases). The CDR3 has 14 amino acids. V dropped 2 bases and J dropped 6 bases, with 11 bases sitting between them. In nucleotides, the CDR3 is TGTGCCAGCAGTTTACGGCGGGTGACCAATGAGCAGTTCTTC. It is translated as CASSLRRVTNEQFF.

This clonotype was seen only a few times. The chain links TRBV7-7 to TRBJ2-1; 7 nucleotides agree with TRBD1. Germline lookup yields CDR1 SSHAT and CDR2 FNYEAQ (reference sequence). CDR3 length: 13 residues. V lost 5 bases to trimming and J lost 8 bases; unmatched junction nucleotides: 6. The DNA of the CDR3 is TGTGCCAGCAGCGCAAGACAGGGCGATGAGCAGTTCTTC. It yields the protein CASSARQGDEQFF.

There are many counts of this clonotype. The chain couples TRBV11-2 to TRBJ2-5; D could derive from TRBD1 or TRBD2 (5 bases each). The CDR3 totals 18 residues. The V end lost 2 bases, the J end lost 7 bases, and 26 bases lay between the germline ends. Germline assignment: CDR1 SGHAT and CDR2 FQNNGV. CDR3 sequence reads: CASSLFVLGLGGPGTQYF. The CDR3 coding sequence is TGTGCCAGCAGCTTATTCGTTCTGGGTCTTGGGGGTCCGGGGACCCAGTACTTC.

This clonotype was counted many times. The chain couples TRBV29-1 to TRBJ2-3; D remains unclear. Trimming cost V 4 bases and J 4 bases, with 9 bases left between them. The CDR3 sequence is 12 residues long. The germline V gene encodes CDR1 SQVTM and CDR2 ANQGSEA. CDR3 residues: CSVASTADTQYF. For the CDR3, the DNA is TGCAGCGTTGCCTCGACGGCAGATACGCAGTATTTT.

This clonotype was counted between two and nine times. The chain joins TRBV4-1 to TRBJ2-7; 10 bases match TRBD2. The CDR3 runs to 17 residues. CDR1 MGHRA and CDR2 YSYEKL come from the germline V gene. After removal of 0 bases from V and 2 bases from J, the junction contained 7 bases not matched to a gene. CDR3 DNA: TGCGCCAGCAGCCAAGATTTTTGGACTAGCGGAACCTACGAGCAGTACTTC. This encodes CASSQDFWTSGTYEQYF.

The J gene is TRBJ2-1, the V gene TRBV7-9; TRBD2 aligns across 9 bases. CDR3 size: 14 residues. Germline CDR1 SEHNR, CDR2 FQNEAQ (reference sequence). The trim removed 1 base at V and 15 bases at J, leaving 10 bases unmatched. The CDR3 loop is CASSLVTSGAPRFF. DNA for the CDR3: TGTGCCAGCAGCTTAGTGACTAGCGGAGCCCCACGGTTCTTC. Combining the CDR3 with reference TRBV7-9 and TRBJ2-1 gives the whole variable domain DTGVSQNPRHKITKRGQNVTFRCDPISEHNRLYWYRQTLGQGPEFLTYFQNEAQLEKSRLLSDRFSAERPKGSFSTLEIQRTEQGDSAMYLCASSLVTSGAPRFFGPGTRLTVL.

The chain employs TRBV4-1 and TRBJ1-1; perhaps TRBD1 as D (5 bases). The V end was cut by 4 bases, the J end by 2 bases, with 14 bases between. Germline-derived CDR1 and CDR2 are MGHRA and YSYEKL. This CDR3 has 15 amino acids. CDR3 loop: CASSPKDTINTEAFF. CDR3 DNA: TGCGCCAGCAGCCCTAAGGACACAATCAACACTGAAGCTTTCTTT.

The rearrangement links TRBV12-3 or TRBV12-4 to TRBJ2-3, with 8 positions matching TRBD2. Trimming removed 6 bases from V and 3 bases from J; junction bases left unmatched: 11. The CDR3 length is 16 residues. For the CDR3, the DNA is TGTGCCAGCAGGCAGAGCGGGGGCCGCCCAACAGATACGCAGTATTTT. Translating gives CASRQSGGRPTDTQYF.

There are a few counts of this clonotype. Written as DNA, the CDR3 is TGTGCCAGCAGCCACACCATGGGACAGGGCCAAAACATTCAGTACTTC. Residues: CASSHTMGQGQNIQYF. The chain employs TRBV3-1 and TRBJ2-4, with TRBD1 identical over 9 bases. Germline loops: CDR1 LGHDT, CDR2 YNNKEL (reference sequence). The trim removed 3 bases at V and 5 bases at J, leaving 8 bases unmatched. The CDR3 length is 16 residues.

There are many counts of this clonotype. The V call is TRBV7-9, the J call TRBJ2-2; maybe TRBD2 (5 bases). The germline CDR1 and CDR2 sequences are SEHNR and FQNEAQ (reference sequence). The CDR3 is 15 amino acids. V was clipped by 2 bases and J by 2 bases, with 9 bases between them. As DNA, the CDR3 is TGTGCCAGCAGCTTATTAGGGAGTAACACCGGGGAGCTGTTTTTT. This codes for CASSLLGSNTGELFF. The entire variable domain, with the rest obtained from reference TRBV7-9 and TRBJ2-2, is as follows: DTGVSQNPRHKITKRGQNVTFRCDPISEHNRLYWYRQTLGQGPEFLTYFQNEAQLEKSRLLSDRFSAERPKGSFSTLEIQRTEQGDSAMYLCASSLLGSNTGELFFGEGSRLTVL.

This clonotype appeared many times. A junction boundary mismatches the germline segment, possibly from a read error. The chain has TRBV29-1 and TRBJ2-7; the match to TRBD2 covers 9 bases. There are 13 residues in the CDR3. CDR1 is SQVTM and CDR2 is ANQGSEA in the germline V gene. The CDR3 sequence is CSVPASGTYGQYF. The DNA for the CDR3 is TGCAGCGTTCCGGCTAGCGGGACCTACGGGCAGTACTTC.

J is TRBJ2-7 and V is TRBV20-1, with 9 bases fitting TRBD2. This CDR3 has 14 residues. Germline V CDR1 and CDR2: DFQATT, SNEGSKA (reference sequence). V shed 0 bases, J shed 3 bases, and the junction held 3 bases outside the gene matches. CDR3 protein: CSAREVAGVYEQYF. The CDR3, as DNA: TGCAGTGCTAGAGAGGTAGCGGGAGTCTACGAGCAGTACTTC.

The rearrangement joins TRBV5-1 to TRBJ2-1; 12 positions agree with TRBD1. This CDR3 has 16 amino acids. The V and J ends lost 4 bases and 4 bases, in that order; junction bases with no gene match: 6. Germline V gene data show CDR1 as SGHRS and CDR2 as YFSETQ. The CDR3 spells CASSSPGQGAYNEQFF. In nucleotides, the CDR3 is TGCGCCAGCAGCAGTCCGGGACAGGGGGCTTACAATGAGCAGTTCTTC.

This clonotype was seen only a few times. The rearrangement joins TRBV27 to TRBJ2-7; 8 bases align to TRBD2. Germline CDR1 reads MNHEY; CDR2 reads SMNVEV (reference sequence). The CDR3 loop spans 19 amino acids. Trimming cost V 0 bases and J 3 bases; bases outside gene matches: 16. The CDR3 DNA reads TGTGCCAGCAGTTTATCGTCATCCCGGCTAGCGGGCTTACTCTACGAGCAGTACTTC. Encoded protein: CASSLSSSRLAGLLYEQYF.

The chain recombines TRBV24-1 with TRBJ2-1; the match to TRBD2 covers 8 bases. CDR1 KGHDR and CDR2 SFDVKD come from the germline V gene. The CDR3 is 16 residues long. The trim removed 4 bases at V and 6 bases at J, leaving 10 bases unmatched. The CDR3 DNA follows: TGTGCCACCAGTGAGGCTCGGGGGGGCCACGGCAATGAGCAGTTCTTC. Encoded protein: CATSEARGGHGNEQFF.

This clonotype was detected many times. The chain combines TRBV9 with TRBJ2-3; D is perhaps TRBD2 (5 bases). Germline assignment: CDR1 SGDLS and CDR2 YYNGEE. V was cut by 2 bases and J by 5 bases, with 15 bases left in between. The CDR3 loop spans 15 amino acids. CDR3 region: CASSVAGPAGDTQYF. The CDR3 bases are TGTGCCAGCAGCGTCGCCGGCCCGGCGGGAGATACGCAGTATTTT.

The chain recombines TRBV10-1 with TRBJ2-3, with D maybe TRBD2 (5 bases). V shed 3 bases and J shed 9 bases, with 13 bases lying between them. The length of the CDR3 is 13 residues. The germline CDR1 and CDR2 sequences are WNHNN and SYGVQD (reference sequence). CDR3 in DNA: TGCGCCAGCAGTGAAGCGGTGGTGGGCACGCAGTATTTT. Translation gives CASSEAVVGTQYF.

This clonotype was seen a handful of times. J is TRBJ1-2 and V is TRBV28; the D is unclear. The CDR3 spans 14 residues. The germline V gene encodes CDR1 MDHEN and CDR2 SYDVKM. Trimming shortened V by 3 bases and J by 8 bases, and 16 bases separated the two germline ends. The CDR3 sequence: CASSFTLVTGGYTF. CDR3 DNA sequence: TGTGCCAGCAGTTTCACGCTCGTAACGGGAGGCTACACCTTC.

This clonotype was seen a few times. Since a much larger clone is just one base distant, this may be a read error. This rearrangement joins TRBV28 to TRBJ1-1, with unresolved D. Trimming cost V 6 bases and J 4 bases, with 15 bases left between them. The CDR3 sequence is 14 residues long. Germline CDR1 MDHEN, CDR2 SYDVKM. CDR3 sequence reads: CASRFIVGSTEAFF. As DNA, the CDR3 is TGTGCCAGCAGGTTTATCGTCGGGAGCACTGAAGCTTTCTTT.

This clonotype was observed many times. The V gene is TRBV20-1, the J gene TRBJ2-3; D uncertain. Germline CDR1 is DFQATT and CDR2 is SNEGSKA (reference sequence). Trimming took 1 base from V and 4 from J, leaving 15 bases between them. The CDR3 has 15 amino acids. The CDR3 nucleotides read TGCAGTGCTAGAGTTGGTGGGAATTGGGCAGATACGCAGTATTTT. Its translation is CSARVGGNWADTQYF.

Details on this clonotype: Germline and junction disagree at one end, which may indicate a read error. DNA of the CDR3: TGCGCCAGCAACCAATATGAGTATGAGCAGTTCTTC. This gives the protein CASNQYEYEQFF. V is TRBV4-1 and J is TRBJ2-1; no reliable D call. From germline, CDR1 is MGHRA and CDR2 YSYEKL. This CDR3 has 12 amino acids.

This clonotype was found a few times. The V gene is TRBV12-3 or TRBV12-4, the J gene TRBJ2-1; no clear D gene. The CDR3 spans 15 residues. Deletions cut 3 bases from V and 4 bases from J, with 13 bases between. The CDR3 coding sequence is TGTGCCAGCAGTTTGGAAGGGATCTATTACAATGAGCAGTTCTTC. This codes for CASSLEGIYYNEQFF.

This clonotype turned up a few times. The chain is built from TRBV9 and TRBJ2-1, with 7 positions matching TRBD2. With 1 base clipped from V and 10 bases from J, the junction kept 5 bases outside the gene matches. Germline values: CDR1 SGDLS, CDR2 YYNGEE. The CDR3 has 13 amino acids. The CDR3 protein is CASSVFAGDEQFF. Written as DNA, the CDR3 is TGTGCCAGCAGCGTATTTGCGGGGGACGAGCAGTTCTTC.

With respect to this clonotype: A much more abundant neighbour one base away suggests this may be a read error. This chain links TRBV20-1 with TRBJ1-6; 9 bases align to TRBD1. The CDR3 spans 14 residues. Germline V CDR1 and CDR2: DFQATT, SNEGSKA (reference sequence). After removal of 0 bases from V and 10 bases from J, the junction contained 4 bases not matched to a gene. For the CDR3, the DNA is TGCAGTGCTAGAGAGACAGGGGGGGAGTCACCCCTCCACTTT. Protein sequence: CSARETGGESPLHF.

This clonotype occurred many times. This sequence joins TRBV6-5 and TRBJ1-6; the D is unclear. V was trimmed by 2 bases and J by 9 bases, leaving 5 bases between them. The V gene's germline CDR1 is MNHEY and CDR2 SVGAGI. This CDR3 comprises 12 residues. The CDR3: CASSYRGSPLHF. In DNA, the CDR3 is TGTGCCAGCAGTTACCGAGGTTCACCCCTCCACTTT.

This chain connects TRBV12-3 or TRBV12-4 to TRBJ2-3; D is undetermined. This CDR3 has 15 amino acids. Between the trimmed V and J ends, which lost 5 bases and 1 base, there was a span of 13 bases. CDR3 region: CASSDQGVRTDTQYF. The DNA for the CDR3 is TGTGCCAGCAGTGACCAAGGAGTTCGCACAGATACGCAGTATTTT.

The CDR3 nucleotides read TGTGCCTGGACCTCTGGGGCAGGCTTCACTGAAGCTTTCTTT. As protein: CAWTSGAGFTEAFF. The chain recombines TRBV30 with TRBJ1-1; D is possibly TRBD1 (5 bases). This CDR3 region has 14 residues. V was trimmed by 4 bases and J by 4 bases, leaving 16 bases between them. From germline, CDR1 is GTSNPN and CDR2 SVGIG (reference sequence).

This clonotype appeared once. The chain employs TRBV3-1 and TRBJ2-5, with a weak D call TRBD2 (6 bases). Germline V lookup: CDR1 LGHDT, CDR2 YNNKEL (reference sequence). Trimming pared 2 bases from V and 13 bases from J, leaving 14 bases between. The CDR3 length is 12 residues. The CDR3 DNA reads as TGTGCCAGCAGCCAAAGCGGAGGGGAAAGGTACTTC. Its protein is CASSQSGGERYF.